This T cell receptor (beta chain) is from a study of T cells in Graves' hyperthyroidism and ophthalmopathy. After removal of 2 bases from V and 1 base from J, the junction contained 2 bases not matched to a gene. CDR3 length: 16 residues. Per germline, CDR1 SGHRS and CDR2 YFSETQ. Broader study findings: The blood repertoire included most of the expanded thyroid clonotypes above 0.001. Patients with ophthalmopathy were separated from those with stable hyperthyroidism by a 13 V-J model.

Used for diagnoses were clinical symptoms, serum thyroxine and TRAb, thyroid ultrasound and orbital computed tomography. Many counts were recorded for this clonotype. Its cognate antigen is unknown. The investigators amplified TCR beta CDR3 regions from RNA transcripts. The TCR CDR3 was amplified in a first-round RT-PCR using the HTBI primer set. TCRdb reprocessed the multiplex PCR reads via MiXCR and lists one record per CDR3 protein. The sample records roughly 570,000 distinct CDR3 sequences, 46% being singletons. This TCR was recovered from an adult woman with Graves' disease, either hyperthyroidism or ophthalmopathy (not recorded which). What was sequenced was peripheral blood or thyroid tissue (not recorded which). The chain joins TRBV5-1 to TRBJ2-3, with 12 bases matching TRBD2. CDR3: CASSFRLAGGTDTQYF. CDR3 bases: TGCGCCAGCAGCTTTCGACTAGCGGGAGGCACAGATACGCAGTATTTT.